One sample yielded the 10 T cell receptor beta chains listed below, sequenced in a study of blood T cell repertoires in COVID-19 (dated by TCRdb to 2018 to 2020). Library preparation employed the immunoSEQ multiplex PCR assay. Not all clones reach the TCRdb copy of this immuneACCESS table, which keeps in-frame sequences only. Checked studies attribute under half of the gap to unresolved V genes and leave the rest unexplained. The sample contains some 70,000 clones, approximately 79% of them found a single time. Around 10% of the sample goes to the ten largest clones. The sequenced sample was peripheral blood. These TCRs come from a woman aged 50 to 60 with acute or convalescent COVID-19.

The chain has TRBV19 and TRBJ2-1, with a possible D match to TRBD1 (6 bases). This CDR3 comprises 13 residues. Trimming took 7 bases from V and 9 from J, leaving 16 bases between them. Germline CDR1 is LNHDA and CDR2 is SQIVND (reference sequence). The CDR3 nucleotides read TGTGCCAGTAAGGAGGACAGTTCCGCTGAGCAGTTCTTC. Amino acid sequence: CASKEDSSAEQFF.

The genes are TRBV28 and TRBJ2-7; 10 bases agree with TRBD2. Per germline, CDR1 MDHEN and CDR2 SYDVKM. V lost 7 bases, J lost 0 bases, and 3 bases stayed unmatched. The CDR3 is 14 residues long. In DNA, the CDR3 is TGTGCCAGCACCGGGACTAGCGCCTCCTACGAGCAGTACTTC. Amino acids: CASTGTSASYEQYF.

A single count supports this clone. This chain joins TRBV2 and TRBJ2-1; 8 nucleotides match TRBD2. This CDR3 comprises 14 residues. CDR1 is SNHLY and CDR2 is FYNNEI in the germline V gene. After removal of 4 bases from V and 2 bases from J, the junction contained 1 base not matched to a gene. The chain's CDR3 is CASSVGGAYNEQFF. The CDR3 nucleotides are TGTGCCAGCAGTGTCGGGGGGGCCTACAATGAGCAGTTCTTC.

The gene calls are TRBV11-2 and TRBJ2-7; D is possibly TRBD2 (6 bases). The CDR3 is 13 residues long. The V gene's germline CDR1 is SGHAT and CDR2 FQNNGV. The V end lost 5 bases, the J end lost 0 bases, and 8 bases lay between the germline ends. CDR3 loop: CASSPGGSYEQYF. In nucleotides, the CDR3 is TGTGCCAGCAGCCCCGGGGGCTCCTACGAGCAGTACTTC.

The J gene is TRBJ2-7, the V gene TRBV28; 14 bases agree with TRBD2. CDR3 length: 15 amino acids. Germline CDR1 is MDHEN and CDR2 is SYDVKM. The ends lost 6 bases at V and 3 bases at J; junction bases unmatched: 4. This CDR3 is CASSRGLAGGYEQYF. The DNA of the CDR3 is TGTGCCAGCAGCCGAGGACTAGCGGGGGGCTACGAGCAGTACTTC.

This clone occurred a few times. CDR3 in DNA: TGTGCCAGCAGCTCCCGGGACAGGCCCCACGAGCAGTACTTC. It specifies CASSSRDRPHEQYF. The chain carries TRBV11-2 and TRBJ2-7, with TRBD1 identical over 8 bases. J lost 5 bases, V lost 4 bases, and 7 bases had no gene match. CDR1 is SGHAT and CDR2 is FQNNGV in the germline V gene. This CDR3 region has 14 residues.

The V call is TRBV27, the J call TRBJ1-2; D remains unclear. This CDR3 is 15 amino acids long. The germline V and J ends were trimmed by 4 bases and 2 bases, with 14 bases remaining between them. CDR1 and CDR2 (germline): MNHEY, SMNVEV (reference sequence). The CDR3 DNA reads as TGTGCCAGCAGTTCTGGTGAACCCGGGAACTATGGCTACACCTTC. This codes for CASSSGEPGNYGYTF.

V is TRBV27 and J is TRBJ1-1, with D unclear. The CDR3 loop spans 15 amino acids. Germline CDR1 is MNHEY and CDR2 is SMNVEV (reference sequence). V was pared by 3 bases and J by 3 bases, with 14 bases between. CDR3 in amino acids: CASSFSGLEDTEAFF. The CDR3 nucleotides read TGTGCCAGCAGTTTCTCGGGTTTAGAGGACACTGAAGCTTTCTTT.

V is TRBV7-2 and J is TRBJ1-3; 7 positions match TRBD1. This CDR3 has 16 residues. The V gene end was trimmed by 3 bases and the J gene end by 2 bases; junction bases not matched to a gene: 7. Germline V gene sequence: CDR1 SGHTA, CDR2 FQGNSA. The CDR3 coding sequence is TGTGCCAGCAGCTTTAGGGGACAGAGCGCTGGAAACACCATATATTTT. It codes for CASSFRGQSAGNTIYF.

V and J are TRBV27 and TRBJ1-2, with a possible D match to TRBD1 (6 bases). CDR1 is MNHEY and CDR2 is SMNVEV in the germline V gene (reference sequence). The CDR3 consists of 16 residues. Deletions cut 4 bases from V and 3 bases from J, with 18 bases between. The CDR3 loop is CASSSWGQAPYYGYTF. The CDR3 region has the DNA TGTGCCAGCAGTTCCTGGGGGCAGGCCCCTTACTATGGCTACACCTTC.